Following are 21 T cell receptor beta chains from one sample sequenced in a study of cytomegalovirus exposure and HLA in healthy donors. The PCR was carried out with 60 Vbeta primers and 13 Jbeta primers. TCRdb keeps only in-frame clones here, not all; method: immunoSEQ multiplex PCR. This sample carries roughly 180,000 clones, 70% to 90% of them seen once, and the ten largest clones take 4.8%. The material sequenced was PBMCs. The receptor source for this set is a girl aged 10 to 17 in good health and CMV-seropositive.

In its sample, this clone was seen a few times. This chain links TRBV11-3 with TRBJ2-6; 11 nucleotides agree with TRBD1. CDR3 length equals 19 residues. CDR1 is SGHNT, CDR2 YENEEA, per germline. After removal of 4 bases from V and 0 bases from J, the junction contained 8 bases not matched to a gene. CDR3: CASSSIPGTGGSGANVLTF. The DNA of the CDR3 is TGTGCCAGCAGCTCAATACCCGGGACAGGGGGCTCTGGGGCCAACGTCCTGACTTTC.

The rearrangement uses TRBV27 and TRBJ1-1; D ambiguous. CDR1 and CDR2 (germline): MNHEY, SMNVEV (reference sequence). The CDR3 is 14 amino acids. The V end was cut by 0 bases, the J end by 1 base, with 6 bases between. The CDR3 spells CASSLSRQNTEAFF. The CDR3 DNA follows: TGTGCCAGCAGTTTATCGCGTCAGAACACTGAAGCTTTCTTT.

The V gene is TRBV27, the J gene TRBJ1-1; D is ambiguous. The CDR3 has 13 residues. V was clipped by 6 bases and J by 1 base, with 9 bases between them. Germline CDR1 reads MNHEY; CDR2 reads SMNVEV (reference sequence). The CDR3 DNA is TGTGCCAGCAGCGACATTAGGAACACTGAAGCTTTCTTT. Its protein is CASSDIRNTEAFF.

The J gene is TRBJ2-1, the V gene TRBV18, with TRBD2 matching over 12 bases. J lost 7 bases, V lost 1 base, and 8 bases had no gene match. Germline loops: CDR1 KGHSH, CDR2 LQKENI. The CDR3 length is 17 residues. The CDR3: CASSPRASGGAMNEQFF. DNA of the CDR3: TGTGCCAGCTCACCACGGGCTAGCGGGGGGGCTATGAATGAGCAGTTCTTC. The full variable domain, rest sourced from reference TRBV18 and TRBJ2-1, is NAGVMQNPRHLVRRRGQEARLRCSPMKGHSHVYWYRQLPEEGLKFMVYLQKENIIDESGMPKERFSAEFPKEGPSILRIQQVVRGDSAAYFCASSPRASGGAMNEQFFGPGTRLTVL.

Here the CDR3 DNA reads TGCAGCGCCGGACCCCGACAGGTGAACACTGAAGCTTTCTTT. Translating it yields CSAGPRQVNTEAFF. This chain links TRBV29-1 with TRBJ1-1; a possible D gene is TRBD1 (6 bases). With 7 bases removed from V and 0 bases from J, the gap between germline ends came to 15 bases. Per the germline V gene, CDR1 is SQVTM and CDR2 is ANQGSEA. There are 14 residues in the CDR3.

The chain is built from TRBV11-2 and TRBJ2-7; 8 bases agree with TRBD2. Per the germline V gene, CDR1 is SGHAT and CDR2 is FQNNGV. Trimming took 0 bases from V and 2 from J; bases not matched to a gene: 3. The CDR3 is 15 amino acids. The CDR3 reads CASSLEAGVTYEQYF. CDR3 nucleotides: TGTGCCAGCAGCTTAGAAGCGGGGGTTACCTACGAGCAGTACTTC.

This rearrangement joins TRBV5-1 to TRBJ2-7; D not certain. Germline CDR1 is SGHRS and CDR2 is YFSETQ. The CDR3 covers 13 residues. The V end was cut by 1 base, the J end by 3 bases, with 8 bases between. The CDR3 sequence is CASSLLANYEQYF. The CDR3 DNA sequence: TGCGCCAGCAGCTTGTTAGCCAACTACGAGCAGTACTTC.

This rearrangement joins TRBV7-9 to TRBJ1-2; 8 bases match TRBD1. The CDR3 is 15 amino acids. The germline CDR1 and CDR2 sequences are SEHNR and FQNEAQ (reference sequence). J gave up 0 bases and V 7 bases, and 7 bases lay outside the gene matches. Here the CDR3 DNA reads TGTGCCAGCACGCCCAGACAGGGGACTAACTATGGCTACACCTTC. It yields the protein CASTPRQGTNYGYTF. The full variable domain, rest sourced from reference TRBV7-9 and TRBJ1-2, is DTGVSQNPRHKITKRGQNVTFRCDPISEHNRLYWYRQTLGQGPEFLTYFQNEAQLEKSRLLSDRFSAERPKGSFSTLEIQRTEQGDSAMYLCASTPRQGTNYGYTFGSGTRLTVV.

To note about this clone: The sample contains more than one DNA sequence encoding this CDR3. CDR3 sequence (DNA): TGTGCCAGCAGCTGGGGACTACTCAGTACCAACGAGCAGTACTTC. This codes for CASSWGLLSTNEQYF. The chain has TRBV27 and TRBJ2-7; 7 bases are a match to TRBD2. Germline CDR1 MNHEY, CDR2 SMNVEV (reference sequence). Germline trimming cut 6 bases from V and 5 bases from J; bases unmatched to any gene: 13. CDR3 length equals 15 residues.

Written as DNA, the CDR3 is TGTGCCAGTAGTATAAACAGGGGCCACGAGCAGTACTTC. This encodes CASSINRGHEQYF. This chain uses TRBV19 with TRBJ2-7, with TRBD1 matching 7 bases. CDR1 is LNHDA and CDR2 is SQIVND in the germline V gene (reference sequence). V was pared by 2 bases and J by 5 bases, with 3 bases of the junction left unmatched. CDR3 length equals 13 residues.

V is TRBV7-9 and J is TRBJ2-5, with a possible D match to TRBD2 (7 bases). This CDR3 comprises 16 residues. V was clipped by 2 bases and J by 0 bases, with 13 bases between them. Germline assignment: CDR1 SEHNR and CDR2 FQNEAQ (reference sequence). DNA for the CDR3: TGTGCCAGCAGCTTACGGCGGGGGCAGAACCAAGAGACCCAGTACTTC. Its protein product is CASSLRRGQNQETQYF.

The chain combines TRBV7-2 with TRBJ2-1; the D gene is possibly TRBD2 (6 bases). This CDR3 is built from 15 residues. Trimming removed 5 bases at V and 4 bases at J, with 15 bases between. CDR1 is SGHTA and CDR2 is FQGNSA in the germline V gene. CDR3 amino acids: CASSKGTSLYNEQFF. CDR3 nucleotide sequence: TGTGCCAGCAGCAAAGGAACTAGCCTATACAATGAGCAGTTCTTC.

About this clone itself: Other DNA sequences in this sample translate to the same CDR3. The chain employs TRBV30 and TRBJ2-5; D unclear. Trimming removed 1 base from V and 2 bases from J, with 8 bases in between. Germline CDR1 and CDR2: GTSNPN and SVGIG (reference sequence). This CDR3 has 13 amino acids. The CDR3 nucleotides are TGTGCCTGGAGTGGAGGTCTTCAAGAGACCCAGTACTTC. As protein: CAWSGGLQETQYF.

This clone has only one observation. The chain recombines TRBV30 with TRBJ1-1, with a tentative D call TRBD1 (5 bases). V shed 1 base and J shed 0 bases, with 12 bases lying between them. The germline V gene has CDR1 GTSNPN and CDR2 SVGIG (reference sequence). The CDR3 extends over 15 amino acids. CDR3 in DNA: TGTGCCTGGAGTGCTAGGGGCCATCTGAACACTGAAGCTTTCTTT. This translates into CAWSARGHLNTEAFF.

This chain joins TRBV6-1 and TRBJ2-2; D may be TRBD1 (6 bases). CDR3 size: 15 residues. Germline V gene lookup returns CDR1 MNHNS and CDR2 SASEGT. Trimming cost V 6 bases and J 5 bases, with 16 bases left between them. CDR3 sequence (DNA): TGTGCCAGCAGACAGGGTACGGTTGTGACCGGGGAGCTGTTTTTT. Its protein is CASRQGTVVTGELFF.

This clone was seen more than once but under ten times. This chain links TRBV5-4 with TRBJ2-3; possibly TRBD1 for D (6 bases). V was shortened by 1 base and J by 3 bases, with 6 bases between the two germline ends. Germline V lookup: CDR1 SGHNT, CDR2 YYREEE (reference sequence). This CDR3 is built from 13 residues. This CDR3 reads CASSLRGTDTQYF. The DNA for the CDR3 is TGTGCCAGCAGCTTGAGGGGGACAGATACGCAGTATTTT.

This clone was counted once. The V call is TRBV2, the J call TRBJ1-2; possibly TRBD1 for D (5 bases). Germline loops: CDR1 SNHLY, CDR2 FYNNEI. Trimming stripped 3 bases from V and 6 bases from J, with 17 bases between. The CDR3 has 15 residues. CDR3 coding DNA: TGTGCCAGCAGTGAGGAACAGGTCCCATCCAATGGCTACACCTTC. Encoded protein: CASSEEQVPSNGYTF.

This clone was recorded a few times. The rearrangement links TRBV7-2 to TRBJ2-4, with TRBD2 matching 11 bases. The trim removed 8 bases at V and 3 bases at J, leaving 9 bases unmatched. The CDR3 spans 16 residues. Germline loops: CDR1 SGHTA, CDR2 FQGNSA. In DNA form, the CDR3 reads TGTGCCAGCTTGGGGACTAGCGGATGGAGCAAAAACATTCAGTACTTC. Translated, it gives CASLGTSGWSKNIQYF.

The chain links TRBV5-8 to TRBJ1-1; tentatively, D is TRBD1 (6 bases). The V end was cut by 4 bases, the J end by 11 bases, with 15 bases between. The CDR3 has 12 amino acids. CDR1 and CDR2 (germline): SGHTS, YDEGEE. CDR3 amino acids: CASSPHRVDAFF. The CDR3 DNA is TGTGCCAGCAGCCCCCACAGGGTTGATGCTTTCTTT.

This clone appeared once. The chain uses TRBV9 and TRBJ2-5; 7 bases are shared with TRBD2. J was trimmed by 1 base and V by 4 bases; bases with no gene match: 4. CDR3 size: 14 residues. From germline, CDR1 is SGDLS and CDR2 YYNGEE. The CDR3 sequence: CASSIGEGQETQYF. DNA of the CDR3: TGTGCCAGCAGCATCGGGGAGGGCCAAGAGACCCAGTACTTC.

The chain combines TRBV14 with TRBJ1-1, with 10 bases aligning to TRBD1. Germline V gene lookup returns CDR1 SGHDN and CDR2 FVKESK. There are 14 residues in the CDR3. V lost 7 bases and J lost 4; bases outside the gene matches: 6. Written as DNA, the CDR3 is TGTGCCAGCAACCCGCGGACAGGGGGCACTGAAGCTTTCTTT. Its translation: CASNPRTGGTEAFF.